This TCR beta chain was recorded in a study of blood T cell repertoires in COVID-19. At the level of the study: Sites in the United States, Italy and Spain provided acute and convalescent COVID-19 samples.

V shed 4 bases and J 2 bases; nucleotides not matched to a gene: 13. CDR1 GTSNPN and CDR2 SVGIG come from the germline V gene (reference sequence). The CDR3 contains 16 residues. This clone was seen just once. As processed by the authors: The authors estimated nucleated cell counts from reference gene primer amplification. Here immunoSEQ multiplex PCR was the method, and the copy in TCRdb shows in-frame clones only, minus some. V, J and clone size were drawn from that table, and D and trimming were deduced from the DNA. Counted here are about 310,000 clones, roughly 89% occurring once; the ten biggest clones make up 0.95% to 1.3%.

This receptor was taken from a woman aged 40 to 50 with COVID-19, enrolled during active disease. What was sequenced was peripheral blood. The chain recombines TRBV30 with TRBJ1-2, with 7 bases matching TRBD1. The CDR3 loop reads CAWTKANRGVNYGYTF. CDR3 bases: TGTGCCTGGACCAAAGCGAACAGGGGCGTCAACTATGGCTACACCTTC.